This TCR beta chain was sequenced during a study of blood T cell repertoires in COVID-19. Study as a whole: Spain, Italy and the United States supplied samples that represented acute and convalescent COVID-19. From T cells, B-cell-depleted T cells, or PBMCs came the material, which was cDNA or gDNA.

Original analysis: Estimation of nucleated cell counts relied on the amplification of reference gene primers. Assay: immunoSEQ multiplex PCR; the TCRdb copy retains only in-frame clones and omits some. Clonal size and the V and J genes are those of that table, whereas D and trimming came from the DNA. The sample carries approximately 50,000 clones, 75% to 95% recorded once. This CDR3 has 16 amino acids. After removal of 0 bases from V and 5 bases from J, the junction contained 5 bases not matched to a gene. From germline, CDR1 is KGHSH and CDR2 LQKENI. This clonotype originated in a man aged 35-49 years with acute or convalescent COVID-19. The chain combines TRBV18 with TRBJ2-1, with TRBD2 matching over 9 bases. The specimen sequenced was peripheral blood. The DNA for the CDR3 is TGTGCCAGCTCACCACCGTCTAGCGGGATTAACAATGAGCAGTTCTTC. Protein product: CASSPPSSGINNEQFF.